The clone carrying this T cell receptor beta chain came up many times. Antigen specificity is unknown. The read finishes 3 residues shy of the CDR3 end, and the germline J gene is used to complete it. The CDR3 is 15 residues long. Trimming cost V 0 bases and J 6 bases; bases outside gene matches: 7. Germline lookup yields CDR1 DFQATT and CDR2 SNEGSKA (reference sequence). Heparinized whole blood, about 5 to 9 ml, came from each donor. The data were produced by immunoSEQ multiplex PCR, yet TCRdb's version contains in-frame clones alone and is incomplete. Reported are roughly 70,000 clones, none seen only once; the ten largest carry about 1.7%. These data belong to a study of T cell clonality in common variable immunodeficiency. Findings and caveats of the study: CVID subjects shared fewer TCRbeta clones than healthy controls did. What drives increased CVID clonality needs T cell subpopulation sequencing. Common variable immunodeficiency TCR beta sequences reportedly had fewer deletions and N-nucleotide insertions.

Material: peripheral blood mononuclear cells. This TCR was sampled from a person aged 18 to 75 in good health. This chain links TRBV20-1 with TRBJ2-3; TRBD2 matches 9 bases. The sequenced CDR3 bases are TGCAGTGCTAGAGACCTTAGCGGGAGTGTGGATACG. Amino acids: CSARDLSGSVDT. The entire CDR3 sequence reads CSARDLSGSVDTQYF.